This record concerns one TCR beta chain sequence. The source material, RNA transcripts, was used to amplify TCR beta CDR3 regions. When the TCR CDR3 underwent first-round RT-PCR, the HTBI primer set was used. TCRdb reprocessed the multiplex PCR reads via MiXCR and lists one record per CDR3 protein. The sample includes approximately 410,000 distinct CDR3 sequences, 12% to 15% of them seen just once. The study left out patients who had uncontrolled infection, other autoimmune disease, pregnancy or lactation. The source of the sample is a study of T cells in Graves' hyperthyroidism and ophthalmopathy. Sequencing was carried out using blood. This clonotype was obtained from a woman between 18 and 29 years old with Graves' hyperthyroidism.

CDR3 sequence (DNA): TGTGCCAGCAGCGTAGCAGGGGGCGAGTTCTACACCTTC. Its translation is CASSVAGGEFYTF. This chain connects TRBV9 to TRBJ1-2; 8 bases map to TRBD1. Germline V gene data show CDR1 as SGDLS and CDR2 as YYNGEE. CDR3 size: 13 residues. V shed 0 bases and J 10 bases; nucleotides not matched to a gene: 5.